The source of this T cell receptor beta chain is a study of T cell repertoires in cytomegalovirus infection. Study-level background: Matching HLA type, along with CMV infection, was indicated by public TCR beta signatures.

TCRdb fed the reads into MiXCR, producing one record per CDR3 protein. The data show about 190,000 distinct CDR3 sequences, roughly 9.8% seen once. This CDR3 has 16 residues. Trimming cost V 3 bases and J 1 base; bases outside gene matches: 7. From germline, CDR1 is WSHSY and CDR2 SAAADI. The V gene is TRBV10-2, the J gene TRBJ2-3; 7 bases match TRBD2. Material for sequencing was PBMCs. The sequence was obtained from a human donor in good health (CMV status not recorded). Some clones in this sample may be carry-over from other donors' samples. The CDR3: CASSEVSSGGTDTQYF. The CDR3 nucleotides read TGCGCCAGCAGTGAAGTATCAAGCGGGGGCACAGATACGCAGTATTTT.